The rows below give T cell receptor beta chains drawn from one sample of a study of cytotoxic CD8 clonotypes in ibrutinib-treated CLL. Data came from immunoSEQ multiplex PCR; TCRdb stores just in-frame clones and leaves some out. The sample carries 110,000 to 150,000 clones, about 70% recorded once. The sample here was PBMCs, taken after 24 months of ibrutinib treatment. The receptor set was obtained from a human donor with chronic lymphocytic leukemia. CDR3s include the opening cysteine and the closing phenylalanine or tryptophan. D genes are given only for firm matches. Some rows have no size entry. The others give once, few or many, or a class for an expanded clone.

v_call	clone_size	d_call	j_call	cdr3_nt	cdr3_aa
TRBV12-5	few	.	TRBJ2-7	TGTGCTAGTGGTTTTGGACGCGAGCAGTACTTC	CASGFGREQYF
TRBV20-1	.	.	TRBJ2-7	TGCAGTGCTCCAGGGCATTACGAGCAGTACTTC	CSAPGHYEQYF
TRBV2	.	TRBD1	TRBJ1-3	TGTGCCAGCACTGGGACAGGGGCTGGAAACACCATATATTTT	CASTGTGAGNTIYF
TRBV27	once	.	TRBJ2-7	TGTGCCAGCAGTCCCTCTGGGTCTACCCCTGTCGAGCAGTACTTC	CASSPSGSTPVEQYF
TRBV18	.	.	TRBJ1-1	TGTGCCAGCTCACGGTTGGGTGGAGACACTGAAGCTTTCTTT	CASSRLGGDTEAFF
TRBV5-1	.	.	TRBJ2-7	TGCGCCAGCAGCTTCTCCAGACGGGAGCAGTACTTC	CASSFSRREQYF
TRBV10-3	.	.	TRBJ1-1	TGTGCCATCAGTGAGTCGGAAGGGGCCGGGAACACTGAAGCTTTCTTT	CAISESEGAGNTEAFF
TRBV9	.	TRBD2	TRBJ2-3	TGTGCCAGCAGCCCCAGCGGGGGAGGTACAGATACGCAGTATTTT	CASSPSGGGTDTQYF
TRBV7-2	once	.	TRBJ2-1	TGTGCCAGCAGCCCCATGGTGGCGGGGGCCGTGGAGCAGTTCTTC	CASSPMVAGAVEQFF
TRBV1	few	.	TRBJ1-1	TGCACCAGCGGCAGGGATGAAGCTTTCTTT	CTSGRDEAFF
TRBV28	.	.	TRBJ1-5	TGTGCGAGCAATTCCCCCCAGGGGTTTTTGGGCGAGCCCCAGCATTTT	CASNSPQGFLGEPQHF
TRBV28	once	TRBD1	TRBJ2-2	TGTGCCAGCAGTTTGGGGGGACAGGGGCTTACCGGGGAGCTGTTTTTT	CASSLGGQGLTGELFF
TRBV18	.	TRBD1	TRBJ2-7	TGTGCCAGCTCGGCCTGGGACAGGCGGCCCTACGAGCAGTACTTC	CASSAWDRRPYEQYF
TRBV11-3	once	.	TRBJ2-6	TGTGCCACCCCATTTGATGTGGGCGTCCTGACTTTC	CATPFDVGVLTF
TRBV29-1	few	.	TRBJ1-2	TGCAGCGTTGAAGTAGGTCCCTATGGCTACACCTTC	CSVEVGPYGYTF
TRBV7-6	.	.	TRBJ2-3	TGTGCCAGCAGCCGAGGGGGGGTGGAAGATACGCAGTATTTT	CASSRGGVEDTQYF
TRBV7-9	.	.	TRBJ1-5	TGTGCCAGCAGCCCGGCCGGCCCGGCTCGGCCCCAGCATTTT	CASSPAGPARPQHF
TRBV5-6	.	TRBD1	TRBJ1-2	TGTGCCAGCAGCTTGGGCGGGGGACAGTCCTATGGCTACACCTTC	CASSLGGGQSYGYTF
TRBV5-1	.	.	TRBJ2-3	TGCGCCAGCAGCTTCCGACTGGCGGGAGATACGCAGTATTTT	CASSFRLAGDTQYF
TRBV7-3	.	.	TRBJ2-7	TGTGCCAGCAGCACGCACAGGGGGGGATCCTACGAGCAGTACTTC	CASSTHRGGSYEQYF
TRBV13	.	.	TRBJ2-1	TGTGCCAGCAGCTTCGTCGCAGGGGACAATGAGCAGTTCTTC	CASSFVAGDNEQFF
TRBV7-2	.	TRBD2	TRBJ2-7	TGTGCCAGCAGCTCCCTCGGGGGGGGCCAGCAGTACTTC	CASSSLGGGQQYF
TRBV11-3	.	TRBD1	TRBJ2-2	TGTGCCAGCAGCACCGGACAGGGGGTTTCCGGGGAGCTGTTTTTT	CASSTGQGVSGELFF
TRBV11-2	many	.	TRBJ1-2	TGTGCCAGCAGCTCCCGGCTGAAGAGGAATGGCTACACCTTC	CASSSRLKRNGYTF
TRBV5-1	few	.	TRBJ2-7	TGCGCCAGCAGCTTGGAGACTAGGGGGCACGAGCAGTACTTC	CASSLETRGHEQYF
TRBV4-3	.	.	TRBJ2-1	TGCGCCAGCAGCCCGGGAGCGGGTACCCATGAGCAGTTCTTC	CASSPGAGTHEQFF
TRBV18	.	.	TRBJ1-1	TGTGCCAGCTCACCACCAGGGGGAAGCACTGAAGCTTTCTTT	CASSPPGGSTEAFF
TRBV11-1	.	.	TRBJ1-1	TGTGCCAGCAGCTCGACGGACACTGAAGCTTTCTTT	CASSSTDTEAFF
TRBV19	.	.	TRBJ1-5	TGTGCCAGTAGTATGGGAGTCAGAACCTTTAATCAGCCCCAGCATTTT	CASSMGVRTFNQPQHF
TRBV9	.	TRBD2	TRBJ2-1	TGTGCCAGCAGCCCCCGGGGGGGGGAGGTGGGATGGGAGCAGTTCTTC	CASSPRGGEVGWEQFF
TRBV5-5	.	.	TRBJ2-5	TGTGCCAGCAGCTCGGGCGTGGGTTGGGGCCAAGAGACCCAGTACTTC	CASSSGVGWGQETQYF